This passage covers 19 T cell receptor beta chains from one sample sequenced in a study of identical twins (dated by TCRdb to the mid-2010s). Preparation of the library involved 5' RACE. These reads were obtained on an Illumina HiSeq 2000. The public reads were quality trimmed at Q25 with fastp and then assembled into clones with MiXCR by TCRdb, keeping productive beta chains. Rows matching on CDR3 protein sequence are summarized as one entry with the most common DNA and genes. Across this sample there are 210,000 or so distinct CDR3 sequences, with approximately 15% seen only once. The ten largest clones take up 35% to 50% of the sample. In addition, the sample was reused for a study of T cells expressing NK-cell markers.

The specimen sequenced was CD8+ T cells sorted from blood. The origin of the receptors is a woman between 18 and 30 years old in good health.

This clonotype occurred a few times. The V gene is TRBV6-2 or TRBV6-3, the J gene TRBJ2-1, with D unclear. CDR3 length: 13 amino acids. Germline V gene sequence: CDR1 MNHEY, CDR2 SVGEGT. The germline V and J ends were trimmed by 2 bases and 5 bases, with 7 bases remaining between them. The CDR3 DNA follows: TGTGCCAGCAGTTACGGGCAGAACAATGAGCAGTTCTTC. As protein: CASSYGQNNEQFF.

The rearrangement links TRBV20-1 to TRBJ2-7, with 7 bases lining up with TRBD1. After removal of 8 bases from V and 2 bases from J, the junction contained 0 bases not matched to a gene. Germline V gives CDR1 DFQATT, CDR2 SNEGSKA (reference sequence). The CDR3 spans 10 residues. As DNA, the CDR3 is TGCAGTACAGGGGCCTACGAGCAGTACTTC. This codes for CSTGAYEQYF.

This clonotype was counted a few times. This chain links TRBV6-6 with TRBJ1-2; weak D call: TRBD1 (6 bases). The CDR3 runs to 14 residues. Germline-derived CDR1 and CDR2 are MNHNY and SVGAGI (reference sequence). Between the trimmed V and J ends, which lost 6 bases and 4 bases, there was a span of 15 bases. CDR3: CASRSGVGFYGYTF. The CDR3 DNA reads TGTGCCAGCAGGTCAGGGGTAGGGTTCTATGGCTACACCTTC.

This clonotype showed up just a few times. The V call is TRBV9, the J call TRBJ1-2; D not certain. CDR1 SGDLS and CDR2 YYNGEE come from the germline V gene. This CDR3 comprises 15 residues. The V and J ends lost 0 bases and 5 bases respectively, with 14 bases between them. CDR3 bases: TGTGCCAGCAGCGTAGGTACAGCCCCTAGTTATGGCTACACCTTC. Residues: CASSVGTAPSYGYTF.

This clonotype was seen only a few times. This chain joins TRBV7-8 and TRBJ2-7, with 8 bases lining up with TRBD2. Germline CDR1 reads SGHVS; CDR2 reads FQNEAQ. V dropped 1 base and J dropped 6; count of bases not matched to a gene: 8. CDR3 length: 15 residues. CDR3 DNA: TGTGCCAGCAGCTTAGTTTGGGGTAGCGGGGTCGAGCAGTACTTC. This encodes CASSLVWGSGVEQYF.

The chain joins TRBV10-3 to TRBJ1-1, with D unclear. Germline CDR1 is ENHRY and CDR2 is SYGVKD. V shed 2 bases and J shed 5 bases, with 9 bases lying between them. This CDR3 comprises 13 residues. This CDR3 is CAISEGSGTEAFF. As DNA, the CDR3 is TGTGCCATCAGTGAGGGCAGTGGGACTGAAGCTTTCTTT.

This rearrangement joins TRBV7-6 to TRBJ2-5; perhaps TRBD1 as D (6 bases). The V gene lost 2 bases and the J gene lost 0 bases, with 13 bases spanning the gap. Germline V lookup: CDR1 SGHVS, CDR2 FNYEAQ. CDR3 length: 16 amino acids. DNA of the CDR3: TGTGCCAGCAGCTTACTCGGACAGTCGTACCAAGAGACCCAGTACTTC. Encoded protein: CASSLLGQSYQETQYF.

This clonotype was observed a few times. CDR3 bases: TGTGCCAGCACCCCTATAGCGGGAGGACGGTACGAGCAGTACTTC. It encodes CASTPIAGGRYEQYF. V usage is TRBV7-9 and J usage is TRBJ2-7; TRBD2 agrees at 10 bases. Germline loops: CDR1 SEHNR, CDR2 FQNEAQ (reference sequence). V lost 7 bases, J lost 4 bases, and 10 bases stayed unmatched. The CDR3 is 15 amino acids.

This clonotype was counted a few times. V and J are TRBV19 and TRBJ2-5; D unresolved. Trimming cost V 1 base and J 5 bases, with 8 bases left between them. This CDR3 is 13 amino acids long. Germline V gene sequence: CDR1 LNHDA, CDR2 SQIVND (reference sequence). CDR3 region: CASSIVTWETQYF. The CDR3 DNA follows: TGTGCCAGTAGTATAGTTACTTGGGAGACCCAGTACTTC.

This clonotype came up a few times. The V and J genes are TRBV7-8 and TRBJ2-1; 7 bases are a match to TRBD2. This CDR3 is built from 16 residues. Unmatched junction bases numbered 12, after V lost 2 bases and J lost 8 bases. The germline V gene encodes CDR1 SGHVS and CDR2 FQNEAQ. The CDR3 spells CASSLLAGWADDEQFF. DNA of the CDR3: TGTGCCAGCAGCTTATTAGCGGGCTGGGCTGACGATGAGCAGTTCTTC. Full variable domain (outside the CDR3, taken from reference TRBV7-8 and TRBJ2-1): GAGVSQSPRYKVAKRGQDVALRCDPISGHVSLFWYQQALGQGPEFLTYFQNEAQLDKSGLPSDRFFAERPEGSVSTLKIQRTQQEDSAVYLCASSLLAGWADDEQFFGPGTRLTVL.

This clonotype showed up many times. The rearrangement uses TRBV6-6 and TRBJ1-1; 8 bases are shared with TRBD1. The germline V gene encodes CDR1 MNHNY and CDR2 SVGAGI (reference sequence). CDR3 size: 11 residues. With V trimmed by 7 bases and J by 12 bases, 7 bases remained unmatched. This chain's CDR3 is CASTETGVTFF. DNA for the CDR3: TGTGCCAGCACCGAGACAGGGGTGACTTTCTTT.

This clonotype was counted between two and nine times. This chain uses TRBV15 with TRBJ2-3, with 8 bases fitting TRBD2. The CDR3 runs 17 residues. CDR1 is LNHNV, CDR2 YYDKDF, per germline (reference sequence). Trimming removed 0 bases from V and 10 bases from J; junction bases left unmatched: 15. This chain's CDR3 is CATSRDCPRGAGWAQYF. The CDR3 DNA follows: TGTGCCACCAGCAGAGATTGTCCGCGGGGGGCCGGATGGGCGCAGTATTTT. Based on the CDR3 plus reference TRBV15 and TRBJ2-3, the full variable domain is DAMVIQNPRYQVTQFGKPVTLSCSQTLNHNVMYWYQQKSSQAPKLLFHYYDKDFNNEADTPDNFQSRRPNTSFCFLDIRSPGLGDTAMYLCATSRDCPRGAGWAQYFGPGTRLTVL.

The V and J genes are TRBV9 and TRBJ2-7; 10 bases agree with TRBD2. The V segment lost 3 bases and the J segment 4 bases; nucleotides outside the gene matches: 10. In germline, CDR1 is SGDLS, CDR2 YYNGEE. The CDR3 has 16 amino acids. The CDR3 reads CASSEGSGGFSYEQYF. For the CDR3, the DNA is TGTGCCAGCAGCGAGGGTAGCGGGGGGTTCTCTTACGAGCAGTACTTC.

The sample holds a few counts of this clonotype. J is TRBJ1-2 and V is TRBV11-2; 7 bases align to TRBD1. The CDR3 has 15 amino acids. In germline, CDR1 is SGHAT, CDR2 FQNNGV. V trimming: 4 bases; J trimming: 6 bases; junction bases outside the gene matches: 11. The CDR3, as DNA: TGTGCCAGCAGCTCGAAGGCACAGGGGCGGGATGGCTACACCTTC. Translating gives CASSSKAQGRDGYTF.

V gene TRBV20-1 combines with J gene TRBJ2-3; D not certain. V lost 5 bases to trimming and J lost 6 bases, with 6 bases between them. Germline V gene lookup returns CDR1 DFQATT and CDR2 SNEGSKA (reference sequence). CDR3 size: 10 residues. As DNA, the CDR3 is TGCAGTGCTTGGATGGATACGCAGTATTTT. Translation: CSAWMDTQYF.

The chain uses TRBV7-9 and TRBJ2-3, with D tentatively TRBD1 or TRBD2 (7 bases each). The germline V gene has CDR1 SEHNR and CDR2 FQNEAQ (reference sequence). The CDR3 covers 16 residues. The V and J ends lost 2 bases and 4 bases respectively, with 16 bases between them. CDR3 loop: CASSLSRERGPDTQYF. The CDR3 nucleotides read TGTGCCAGCAGCTTATCGCGGGAGAGGGGGCCAGATACGCAGTATTTT.

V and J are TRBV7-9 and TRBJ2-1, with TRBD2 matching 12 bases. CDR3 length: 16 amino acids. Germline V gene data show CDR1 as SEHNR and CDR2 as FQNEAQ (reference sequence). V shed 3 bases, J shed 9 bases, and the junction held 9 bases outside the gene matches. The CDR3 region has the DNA TGTGCCAGCAGCTTGGTCTCTAGCGGGGGGGCCATTGAGCAGTTCTTC. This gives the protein CASSLVSSGGAIEQFF.

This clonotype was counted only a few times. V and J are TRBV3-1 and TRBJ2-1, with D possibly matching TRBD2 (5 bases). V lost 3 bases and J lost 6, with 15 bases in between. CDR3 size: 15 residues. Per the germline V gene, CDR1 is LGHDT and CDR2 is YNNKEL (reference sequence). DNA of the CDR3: TGTGCCAGCAGCCACCTCCTGCTAGCCTCCAATGAGCAGTTCTTC. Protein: CASSHLLLASNEQFF.

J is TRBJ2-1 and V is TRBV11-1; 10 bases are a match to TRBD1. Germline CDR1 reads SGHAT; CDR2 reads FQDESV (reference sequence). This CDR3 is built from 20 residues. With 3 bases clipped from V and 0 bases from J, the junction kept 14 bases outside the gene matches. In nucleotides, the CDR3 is TGTGCCAGCAGCTTCCCGGTCGGGACAGGGGAAAAGAGCTCCTACAATGAGCAGTTCTTC. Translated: CASSFPVGTGEKSSYNEQFF.